This T cell receptor beta chain was sequenced during a study of T cell repertoires in cytomegalovirus infection (dated by TCRdb to the late 2010s). The study in broad terms: Because public TCR beta signatures pointed to carriage of CMV infection together with the matching HLA type, the HLA type of each donor mattered for the analysis.

Results and caveats for the whole study, not just this receptor: Carriers of CMV infection plus the relevant HLA type were discriminated by the cumulative frequency of public TCR beta family members in the study cohort and in an independent roughly 340-donor cohort. The ex vivo response was dominated by HLA-C-restricted CMV-specific TCR beta clonotypes, and the single most frequent clonotype in two of eight donors was supplied by these HLA-C-restricted clonotypes.

TCRdb names Illumina HiSeq 1500 as the instrument used. In-frame beta chains were kept once TCRdb had trimmed the public reads at Q25 with fastp and called clones with MiXCR. CDR3 protein sequences are deduplicated, and each keeps its most common genes and DNA. Counted in this sample were around 490,000 distinct CDR3 sequences; around 27% of them appeared once. The ten biggest clones cover about 13% of the sample. Per the germline V gene (reference sequence), LNHNV is the CDR1 and YYDKDF is the CDR2. There are 15 amino acids in the CDR3, from cysteine to phenylalanine inclusive. The read is trimmed to its CDR3 DNA, 45 bases read in frame from base 1. The germline ends are 18 bases apart after V is trimmed by 5 bases and J by 5 bases. This clonotype was seen a few times. There is no known antigen for this receptor. Base qualities were left out, and no much larger clone turns up one base away.

This chain joins TRBV15 to TRBJ1-1, with no D gene named confidently. The sample taken for sequencing was PBMCs. The origin of this receptor is a human donor in good health (CMV status not recorded). Some clones in this sample may be carry-over from other donors' samples. The sequenced DNA: TGTGCCACCAGCGCGGAGAAGGGATATGGGACTGAAGCTTTCTTT. Translated, it gives CATSAEKGYGTEAFF.